These T cell receptor beta chains were read from a single sample in a study of blood T cell repertoires in COVID-19. Libraries were prepared by immunoSEQ multiplex PCR; TCRdb keeps only in-frame clonotypes and omits some of them. The sample includes fewer than 250,000 clones, 75% to 85% of them seen just once. The material sequenced was PBMCs or T cells enriched from blood (not recorded which). These receptors all stem from a woman between 45 and 65 years old with acute COVID-19. Both conserved end residues are part of each CDR3. Fields, in order: D gene, J gene, clone size, V gene, CDR3 DNA, CDR3 protein. D genes are given only for firm matches. Part of the rows lack a size; the others show once, few, many or a class for expanded clones.

D: .
J: TRBJ2-2
size: .
V: TRBV23-1
DNA: TGCGCCAGCGGTACAGGGATCACCGGGGAGCTGTTTTTT
CDR3: CASGTGITGELFF

D: TRBD1
J: TRBJ1-4
size: .
V: TRBV27
DNA: TGTGCCAGCAGTCGTGCCGACAGGGGGGGAGAAAAACTGTTTTTT
CDR3: CASSRADRGGEKLFF

D: .
J: TRBJ1-2
size: .
V: TRBV11-2
DNA: TGTGCCAGCAGCTTAGATGAACTCGGGGAAAAAGGCTACACCTTC
CDR3: CASSLDELGEKGYTF

D: .
J: TRBJ1-2
size: few
V: TRBV5-4
DNA: TGTGCCAGCAGCTTGACAGGGTCTGGCTACACCTTC
CDR3: CASSLTGSGYTF

D: .
J: TRBJ2-2
size: .
V: TRBV5-4
DNA: TGTGCCAGCAGCAGCGCGAACACCGGGGAGCTGTTTTTT
CDR3: CASSSANTGELFF

D: .
J: TRBJ1-1
size: .
V: TRBV6-5
DNA: TGTGCCAGCAGTCGGGCCTTGTTCGGGAGCACTGAAGCTTTCTTT
CDR3: CASSRALFGSTEAFF

D: .
J: TRBJ1-2
size: .
V: TRBV30
DNA: TGTGCCTGGAAGGGGGGGGCCTATGGCTACACCTTC
CDR3: CAWKGGAYGYTF

D: .
J: TRBJ1-1
size: .
V: TRBV7-2
DNA: TGTGCCAGCAGCTTAGCCACAGGGTATGAAGCTTTCTTT
CDR3: CASSLATGYEAFF

D: TRBD1
J: TRBJ1-6
size: .
V: TRBV27
DNA: TGTGCCAGCAGTTCCGGGGGGACAGGTACCGGTTCACCCCTCCACTTT
CDR3: CASSSGGTGTGSPLHF

D: TRBD1
J: TRBJ1-6
size: .
V: TRBV19
DNA: TGTGCCAGTAGGCCCGGGGACAGGGGACATGGGTCCTATAATTCACCCCTCCACTTT
CDR3: CASRPGDRGHGSYNSPLHF

D: .
J: TRBJ2-3
size: .
V: TRBV5-1
DNA: TGCGCCAGCGTACAGGGACGAACAGATACGCAGTATTTT
CDR3: CASVQGRTDTQYF

D: .
J: TRBJ2-1
size: .
V: TRBV25-1
DNA: TGTGCCAGCAGCAGGAATCGATACAATGAGCAGTTCTTC
CDR3: CASSRNRYNEQFF

D: .
J: TRBJ2-7
size: .
V: TRBV18
DNA: TGTGCCAGCTCCCCAACGGGGGTCGCCTACGAGCAGTACTTC
CDR3: CASSPTGVAYEQYF